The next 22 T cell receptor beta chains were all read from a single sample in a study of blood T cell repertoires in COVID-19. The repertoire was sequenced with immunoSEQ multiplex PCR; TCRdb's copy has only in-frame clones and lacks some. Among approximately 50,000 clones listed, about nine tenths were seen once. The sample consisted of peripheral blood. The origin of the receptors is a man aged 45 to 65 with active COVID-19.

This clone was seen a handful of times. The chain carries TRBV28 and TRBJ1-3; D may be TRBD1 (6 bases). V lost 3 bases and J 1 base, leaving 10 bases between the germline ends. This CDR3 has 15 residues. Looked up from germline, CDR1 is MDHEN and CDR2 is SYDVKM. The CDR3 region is CASSFRTASGNTIYF. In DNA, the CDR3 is TGTGCCAGCAGTTTTAGGACAGCTTCTGGAAACACCATATATTTT.

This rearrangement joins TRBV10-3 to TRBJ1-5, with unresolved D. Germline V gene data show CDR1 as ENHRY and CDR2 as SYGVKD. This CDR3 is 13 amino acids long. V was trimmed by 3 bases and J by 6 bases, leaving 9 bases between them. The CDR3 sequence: CAISEAPGQPQHF. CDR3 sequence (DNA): TGTGCCATCAGTGAAGCCCCAGGTCAGCCCCAGCATTTT.

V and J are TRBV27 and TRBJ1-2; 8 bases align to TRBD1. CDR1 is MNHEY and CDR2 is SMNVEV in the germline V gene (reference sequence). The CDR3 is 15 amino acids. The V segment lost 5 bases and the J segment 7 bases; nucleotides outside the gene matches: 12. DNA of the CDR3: TGTGCCAGCAGTCCGTTGGGACAGGCCAGGCCTGGCTACACCTTC. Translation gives CASSPLGQARPGYTF.

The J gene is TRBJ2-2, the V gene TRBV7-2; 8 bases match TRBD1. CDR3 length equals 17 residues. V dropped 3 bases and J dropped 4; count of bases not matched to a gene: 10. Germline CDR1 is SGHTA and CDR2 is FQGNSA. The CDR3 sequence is CASSLAGTGALTGELFF. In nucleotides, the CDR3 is TGTGCCAGCAGCTTGGCCGGGACAGGCGCACTCACCGGGGAGCTGTTTTTT.

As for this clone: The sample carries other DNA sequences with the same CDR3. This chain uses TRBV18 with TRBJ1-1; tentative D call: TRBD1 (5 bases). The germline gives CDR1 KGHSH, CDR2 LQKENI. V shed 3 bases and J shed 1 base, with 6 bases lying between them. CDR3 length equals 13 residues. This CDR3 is CASSPGQNTEAFF. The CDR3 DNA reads TGTGCCAGCTCACCCGGACAGAACACTGAAGCTTTCTTT.

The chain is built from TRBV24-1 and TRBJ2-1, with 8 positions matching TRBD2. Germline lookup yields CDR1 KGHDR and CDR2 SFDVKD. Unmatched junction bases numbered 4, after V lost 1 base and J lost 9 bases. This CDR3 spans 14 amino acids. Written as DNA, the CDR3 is TGTGCCACCAGTGATTTCTGGACTAGCTCTGAGCAGTTCTTC. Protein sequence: CATSDFWTSSEQFF.

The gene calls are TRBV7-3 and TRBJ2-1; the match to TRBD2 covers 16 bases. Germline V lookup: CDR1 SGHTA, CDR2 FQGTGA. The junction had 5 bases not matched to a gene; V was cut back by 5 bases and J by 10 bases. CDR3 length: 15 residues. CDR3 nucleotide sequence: TGTGCCAGCAGCCTGGGACTAGCGGGAGGGCAAGAGCAGTTCTTC. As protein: CASSLGLAGGQEQFF.

The DNA of the CDR3 is TGTGCCAGCAGGAAGCCGGGACAGGGCCCCGAGGAGCTGTTTTTT. This sequence encodes CASRKPGQGPEELFF. This chain uses TRBV28 with TRBJ2-2, with TRBD1 identical over 9 bases. This CDR3 has 15 amino acids. Looked up from germline, CDR1 is MDHEN and CDR2 is SYDVKM. V shed 6 bases, J shed 10 bases, and the junction held 12 bases outside the gene matches. The whole variable domain, remainder taken from reference TRBV28 and TRBJ2-2, is DVKVTQSSRYLVKRTGEKVFLECVQDMDHENMFWYRQDPGLGLRLIYFSYDVKMKEKGDIPEGYSVSREKKERFSLILESASTNQTSMYLCASRKPGQGPEELFFGEGSRLTVL.

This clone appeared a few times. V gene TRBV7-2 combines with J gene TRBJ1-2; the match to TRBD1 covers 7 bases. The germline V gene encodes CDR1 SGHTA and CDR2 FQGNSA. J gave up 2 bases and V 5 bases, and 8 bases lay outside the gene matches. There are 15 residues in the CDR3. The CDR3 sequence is CASSPGWGQNYGYTF. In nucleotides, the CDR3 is TGTGCCAGCAGCCCCGGTTGGGGACAGAACTATGGCTACACCTTC. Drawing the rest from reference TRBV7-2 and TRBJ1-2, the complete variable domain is GAGVSQSPSNKVTEKGKDVELRCDPISGHTALYWYRQSLGQGLEFLIYFQGNSAPDKSGLPSDRFSAERTGGSVSTLTIQRTQQEDSAVYLCASSPGWGQNYGYTFGSGTRLTVV.

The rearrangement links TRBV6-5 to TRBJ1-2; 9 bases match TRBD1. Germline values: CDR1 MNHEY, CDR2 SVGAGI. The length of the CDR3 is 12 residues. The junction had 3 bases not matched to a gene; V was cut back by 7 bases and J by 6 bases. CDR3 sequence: CASTGTGNGYTF. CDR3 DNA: TGTGCCAGCACCGGGACAGGGAATGGCTACACCTTC.

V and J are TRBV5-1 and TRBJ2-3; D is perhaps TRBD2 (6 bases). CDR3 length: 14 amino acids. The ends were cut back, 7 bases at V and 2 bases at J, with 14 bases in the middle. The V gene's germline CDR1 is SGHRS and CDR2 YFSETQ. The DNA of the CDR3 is TGCGCCAGCTTCTCTGGAGGGGTCACAGATACGCAGTATTTT. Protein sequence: CASFSGGVTDTQYF.

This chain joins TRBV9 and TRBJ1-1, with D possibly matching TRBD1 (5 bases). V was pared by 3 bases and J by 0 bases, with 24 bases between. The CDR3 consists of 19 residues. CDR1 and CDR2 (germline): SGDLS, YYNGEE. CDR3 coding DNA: TGTGCCAGCAGCGCATCCCCACGGACTCCCCGGGGGATGAACACTGAAGCTTTCTTT. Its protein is CASSASPRTPRGMNTEAFF.

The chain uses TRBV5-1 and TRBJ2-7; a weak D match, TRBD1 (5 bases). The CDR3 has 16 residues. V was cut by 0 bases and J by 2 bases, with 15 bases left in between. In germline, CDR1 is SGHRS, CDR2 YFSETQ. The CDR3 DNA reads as TGCGCCAGCAGCTTGGCCTCCCAGGGCGGCACCTACGAGCAGTACTTC. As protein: CASSLASQGGTYEQYF.

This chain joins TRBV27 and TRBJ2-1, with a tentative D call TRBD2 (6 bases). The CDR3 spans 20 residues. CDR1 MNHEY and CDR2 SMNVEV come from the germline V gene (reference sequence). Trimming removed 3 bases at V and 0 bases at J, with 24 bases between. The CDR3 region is CASSFLYTGTRGRSYNEQFF. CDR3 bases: TGTGCCAGCAGTTTCTTGTATACCGGGACTCGGGGCCGCTCCTACAATGAGCAGTTCTTC.

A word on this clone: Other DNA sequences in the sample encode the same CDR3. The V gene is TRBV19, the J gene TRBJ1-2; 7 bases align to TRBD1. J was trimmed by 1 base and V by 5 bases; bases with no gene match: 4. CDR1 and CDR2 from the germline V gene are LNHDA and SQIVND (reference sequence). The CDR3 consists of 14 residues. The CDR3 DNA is TGTGCCAGTAGTCGGGACAGACTTAACTATGGCTACACCTTC. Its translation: CASSRDRLNYGYTF.

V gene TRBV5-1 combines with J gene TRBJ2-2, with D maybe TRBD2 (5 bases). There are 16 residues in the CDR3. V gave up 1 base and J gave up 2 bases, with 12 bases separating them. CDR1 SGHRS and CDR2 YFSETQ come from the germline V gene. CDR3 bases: TGCGCCAGCAGCTTGTCCGGCGGGCCAAACACCGGGGAGCTGTTTTTT. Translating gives CASSLSGGPNTGELFF.

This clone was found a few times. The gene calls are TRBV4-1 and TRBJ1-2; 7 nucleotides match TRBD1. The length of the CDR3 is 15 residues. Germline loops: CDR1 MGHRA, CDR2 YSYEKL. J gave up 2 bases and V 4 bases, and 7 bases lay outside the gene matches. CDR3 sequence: CASSPGTAWNYGYTF. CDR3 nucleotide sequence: TGCGCCAGCAGCCCCGGGACAGCTTGGAACTATGGCTACACCTTC.

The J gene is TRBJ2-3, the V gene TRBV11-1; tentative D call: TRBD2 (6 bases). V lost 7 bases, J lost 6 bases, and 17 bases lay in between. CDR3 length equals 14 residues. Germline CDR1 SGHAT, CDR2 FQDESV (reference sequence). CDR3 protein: CASTPVGGSDTQYF. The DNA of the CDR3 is TGTGCCAGCACCCCCGTCGGGGGTTCGGATACGCAGTATTTT.

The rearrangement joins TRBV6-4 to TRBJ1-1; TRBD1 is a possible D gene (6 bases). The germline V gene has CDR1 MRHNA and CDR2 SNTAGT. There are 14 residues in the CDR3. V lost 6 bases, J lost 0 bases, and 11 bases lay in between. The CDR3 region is CASRDSAMNTEAFF. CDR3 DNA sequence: TGTGCCAGCAGGGACAGCGCAATGAACACTGAAGCTTTCTTT.

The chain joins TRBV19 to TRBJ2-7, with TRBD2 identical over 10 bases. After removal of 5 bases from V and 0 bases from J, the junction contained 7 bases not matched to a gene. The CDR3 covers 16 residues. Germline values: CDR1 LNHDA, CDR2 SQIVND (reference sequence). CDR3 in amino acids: CASSPAAGGPSYEQYF. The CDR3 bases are TGTGCCAGTAGTCCAGCAGCGGGAGGGCCCTCCTACGAGCAGTACTTC.

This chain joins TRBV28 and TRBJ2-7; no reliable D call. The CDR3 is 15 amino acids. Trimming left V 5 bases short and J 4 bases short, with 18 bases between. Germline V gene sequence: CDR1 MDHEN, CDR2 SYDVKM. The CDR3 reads CASSPPLPVLYEQYF. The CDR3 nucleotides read TGTGCCAGCAGTCCCCCACTCCCGGTCTTGTACGAGCAGTACTTC.

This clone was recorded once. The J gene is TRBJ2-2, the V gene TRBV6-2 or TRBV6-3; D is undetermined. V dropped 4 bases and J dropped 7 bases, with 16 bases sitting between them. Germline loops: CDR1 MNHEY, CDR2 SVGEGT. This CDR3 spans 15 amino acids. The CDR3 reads CASSSEQLYSGELFF. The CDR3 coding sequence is TGTGCCAGCAGTTCGGAGCAGTTATATAGCGGGGAGCTGTTTTTT.